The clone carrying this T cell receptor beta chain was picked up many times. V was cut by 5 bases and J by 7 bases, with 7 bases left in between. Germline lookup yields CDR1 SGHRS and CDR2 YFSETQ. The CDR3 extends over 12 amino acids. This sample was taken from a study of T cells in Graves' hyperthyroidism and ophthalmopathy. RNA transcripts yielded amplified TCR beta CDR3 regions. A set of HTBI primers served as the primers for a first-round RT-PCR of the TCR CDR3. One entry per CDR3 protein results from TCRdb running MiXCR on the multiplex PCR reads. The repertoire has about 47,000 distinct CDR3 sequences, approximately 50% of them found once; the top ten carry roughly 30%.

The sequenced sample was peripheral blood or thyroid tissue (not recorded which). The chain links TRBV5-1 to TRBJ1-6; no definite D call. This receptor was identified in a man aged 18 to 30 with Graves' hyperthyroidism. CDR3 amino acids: CASRLENSPLHF. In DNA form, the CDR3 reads TGCGCCAGCAGGCTGGAGAATTCACCCCTCCACTTT. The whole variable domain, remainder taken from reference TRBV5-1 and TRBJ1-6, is KAGVTQTPRYLIKTRGQQVTLSCSPISGHRSVSWYQQTPGQGLQFLFEYFSETQRNKGNFPGRFSGRQFSNSRSEMNVSTLELGDSALYLCASRLENSPLHFGNGTRLTVT.